This is a list of T cell receptor beta chains from one sample in a study of cytomegalovirus exposure and HLA in healthy donors. TCRdb's copy holds only in-frame clones and misses some; the assay was immunoSEQ multiplex PCR. This table has 110,000 to 150,000 clones, approximately 82% appearing once. The sample comprised PBMCs. The receptors shown here come from a woman aged 55 to 70 in good health and CMV-seropositive. Each CDR3 is given with its conserved first and last residue. The order of the fields is CDR3 protein, CDR3 DNA, clone size, D gene, J gene, V gene. D genes are given only for firm matches. Size is omitted from some rows. Given values are once, few, many or a class for expanded clones.

CDR3: CASTLTGLAGYTF; DNA: TGTGCCAGCACTTTGACAGGCCTCGCTGGCTACACCTTC; size: .; D: .; J: TRBJ1-2; V: TRBV28
CDR3: CASSPGQSRGYTF; DNA: TGTGCCAGCAGCCCAGGACAGTCGCGCGGCTACACCTTC; size: few; D: .; J: TRBJ1-2; V: TRBV5-6
CDR3: CASSLDSTYEQYF; DNA: TGCGCCAGCAGCTTGGACAGCACCTACGAGCAGTACTTC; size: .; D: .; J: TRBJ2-7; V: TRBV5-1
CDR3: CASATRGGLYNEQFF; DNA: TGTGCCAGCGCTACTCGCGGCGGGCTCTACAATGAGCAGTTCTTC; size: .; D: .; J: TRBJ2-1; V: TRBV7-3
CDR3: CASSTGQTYGYTF; DNA: TGTGCCAGCAGTACAGGACAAACCTATGGCTACACCTTC; size: .; D: .; J: TRBJ1-2; V: TRBV25-1
CDR3: CASSERRGVGGELFF; DNA: TGTGCCAGCAGTGAACGCAGGGGGGTCGGGGGGGAGCTGTTTTTT; size: .; D: .; J: TRBJ2-2; V: TRBV25-1
CDR3: CAWRTGQGYEQYF; DNA: TGTGCCTGGAGGACGGGACAGGGCTACGAGCAGTACTTC; size: .; D: TRBD1; J: TRBJ2-7; V: TRBV30
CDR3: CASSHPGDRGETQYF; DNA: TGTGCCAGCAGCCACCCCGGGGACAGGGGAGAGACCCAGTACTTC; size: .; D: TRBD1; J: TRBJ2-5; V: TRBV7-6
CDR3: CSATGRQTYEQYF; DNA: TGCAGCGCCACAGGCCGACAGACCTACGAGCAGTACTTC; size: .; D: .; J: TRBJ2-7; V: TRBV29-1
CDR3: CASSFGLGQGTAGELFF; DNA: TGTGCCAGCAGTTTTGGTCTGGGACAGGGTACGGCCGGGGAGCTGTTTTTT; size: .; D: TRBD1; J: TRBJ2-2; V: TRBV27
CDR3: CASTAGPPYEQYF; DNA: TGTGCCAGTACGGCGGGGCCTCCCTACGAGCAGTACTTC; size: .; D: .; J: TRBJ2-7; V: TRBV19
CDR3: CASSLEIRDRAYEQYF; DNA: TGTGCCAGCAGCTTAGAAATCCGGGACAGGGCTTACGAGCAGTACTTC; size: .; D: TRBD1; J: TRBJ2-7; V: TRBV7-3
CDR3: CASSYGGIRNQPQHF; DNA: TGTGCCAGTAGTTACGGGGGAATAAGGAATCAGCCCCAGCATTTT; size: .; D: .; J: TRBJ1-5; V: TRBV19
CDR3: CASSQQTGANGNTIYF; DNA: TGTGCCAGCAGCCAACAGACAGGGGCCAATGGAAACACCATATATTTT; size: .; D: TRBD1; J: TRBJ1-3; V: TRBV4-2
CDR3: CAWAPGIAKNIQYF; DNA: TGTGCCTGGGCCCCGGGGATAGCCAAAAACATTCAGTACTTC; size: once; D: .; J: TRBJ2-4; V: TRBV30
CDR3: CASSYSGSGANVLTF; DNA: TGTGCCAGCAGTTACTCCGGCTCTGGGGCCAACGTCCTGACTTTC; size: .; D: .; J: TRBJ2-6; V: TRBV6-5
CDR3: CASSATPDRVEQYF; DNA: TGTGCCAGCAGCGCTACCCCCGACAGGGTGGAGCAGTACTTC; size: .; D: TRBD1; J: TRBJ2-7; V: TRBV9